The source of this T cell receptor (beta chain) is a study of identical twins. Study observations and caveats: Instead of following the same donors, the conclusions were based on cross-sectional statistical analysis. Analyses of zero insertions could be partly confounded by invariant MAIT and iNKT cells. Out-of-frame alpha sequences shared between twins exhibited an excess of low generation probability.

This clonotype has only a few counts. As yet, its antigen is unknown. TCRdb itself ran the 5' RACE reads through MiXCR, one entry per CDR3 protein. The sample consists of hundreds of thousands of distinct CDR3 sequences, about 7.5% of them appearing once. CDR1 is SGHTA, CDR2 FQGNSA, per germline. The CDR3 is made up of 15 amino acids. V was clipped by 3 bases and J by 2 bases; unmatched bases: 5. The sample was also linked to a second study, of yellow fever vaccine responses in identical twins.

The chain couples TRBV7-2 to TRBJ1-1, with 8 bases lining up with TRBD1. Material: memory (CD45RO+) T cells sorted from blood. This receptor was taken from a woman under 30 in good health. The CDR3 DNA is TGTGCCAGCAGCTTTAAGACAGGGGTTAACACTGAAGCTTTCTTT. This sequence encodes CASSFKTGVNTEAFF.